Listed here are 24 T cell receptor beta chains from one sample, sequenced in a study of post-analysis software for immune sequencing data. Findings and caveats of the study: Higher frequency in patients than in controls was seen for roughly five TRBV segments, with TRBV5-6, TRBV5-1 and TRBV20-1 among them.

Their target antigens are unknown. Unique molecular identifiers were built into the TCR beta cDNA libraries. TCRdb called the PCR reads again in MiXCR, with one record for every CDR3 protein. The profile shows hundreds of thousands of distinct CDR3 sequences, more than 50% of them singletons. The sample was blood. Receptor source: a girl aged 2 to 10 with multiple sclerosis.

This rearrangement joins TRBV24-1 to TRBJ2-5; D perhaps matches TRBD1 (5 bases). CDR1 and CDR2 from the germline V gene are KGHDR and SFDVKD. The germline V and J ends were trimmed by 0 bases and 0 bases, with 7 bases remaining between them. The CDR3 covers 15 residues. CDR3 residues: CATSDLSGNQETQYF. The DNA of the CDR3 is TGTGCCACCAGTGATTTGTCAGGGAACCAAGAGACCCAGTACTTC.

In the case of this clonotype: Compared with germline, one end of the junction differs, possibly owing to a read error. The chain uses TRBV5-6 and TRBJ1-1; D may be TRBD1 (6 bases). Per germline, CDR1 SGHDT and CDR2 YYEEEE. This CDR3 spans 15 amino acids. CDR3 in amino acids: CASSARRGRDTEVFF. The CDR3 DNA reads TGTGCCAGCAGCGCAAGGCGGGGGCGGGACACTGAAGTTTTCTTT. Using reference TRBV5-6 and TRBJ1-1 for the parts outside the CDR3, the full variable domain is DAGVTQSPTHLIKTRGQQVTLRCSPKSGHDTVSWYQQALGQGPQFIFQYYEEEERQRGNFPDRFSGHQFPNYSSELNVNALLLGDSALYLCASSARRGRDTEVFFGQGTRLTVV.

The rearrangement joins TRBV5-1 to TRBJ2-5; no definite D call. This CDR3 spans 14 amino acids. V was trimmed by 4 bases and J by 5 bases, leaving 15 bases between them. Germline values: CDR1 SGHRS, CDR2 YFSETQ. The CDR3 nucleotides read TGCGCCAGCAGCCGTCCCACTTCTCGGGAGACCCAGTACTTC. This translates into CASSRPTSRETQYF.

V usage is TRBV4-3 and J usage is TRBJ2-1; 8 bases map to TRBD2. Germline V gene sequence: CDR1 LGHNA, CDR2 YSLEER. This CDR3 spans 16 amino acids. Unmatched junction bases numbered 5, after V lost 0 bases and J lost 4 bases. CDR3: CASSQEVSGNYNEQFF. CDR3 DNA sequence: TGCGCCAGCAGCCAAGAGGTTAGCGGGAATTACAATGAGCAGTTCTTC.

The rearrangement links TRBV18 to TRBJ1-1; D remains unclear. Germline assignment: CDR1 KGHSH and CDR2 LQKENI. Trimming pared 1 base from V and 0 bases from J, leaving 12 bases between. The CDR3 is 16 amino acids. The CDR3 DNA sequence: TGTGCCAGCTCACCACTGGGCAGGCAATTGAACACTGAAGCTTTCTTT. Protein sequence: CASSPLGRQLNTEAFF.

The V call is TRBV20-1, the J call TRBJ2-4; D is tentatively TRBD1 or TRBD2 (5 bases each). V lost 4 bases, J lost 1 base, and 14 bases lay in between. From germline, CDR1 is DFQATT and CDR2 SNEGSKA (reference sequence). The CDR3 consists of 15 residues. This CDR3 is CSAIVRGAAKNIQYF. In DNA, the CDR3 is TGCAGTGCTATCGTCCGGGGCGCGGCCAAAAACATTCAGTACTTC.

This clonotype was counted between two and nine times. The rearrangement links TRBV4-1 to TRBJ2-5; perhaps TRBD2 as D (6 bases). Judging by the DNA end, TRBJ2-7 fits better; the J call may be wrong. There are 15 residues in the CDR3. Looked up from germline, CDR1 is MGHRA and CDR2 is YSYEKL. This chain's CDR3 is CASSQGDSTYYEQYF. CDR3 in DNA: TGCGCCAGCAGCCAGGGGGACTCGACATACTACGAGCAGTACTTC.

V and J are TRBV12-3 or TRBV12-4 and TRBJ1-5, with D possibly TRBD1 on 6 matching bases. The CDR3 sequence is 13 residues long. V lost 5 bases to trimming and J lost 5 bases, with 10 bases between them. The CDR3 spells CASSRQDHQPQHF. Written as DNA, the CDR3 is TGTGCCAGCAGTAGACAGGACCATCAGCCCCAGCATTTT.

This clonotype turned up a few times. The chain carries TRBV5-1 and TRBJ2-3; perhaps D is TRBD1 or TRBD2 (5 bases each). The CDR3 totals 16 residues. Trimming took 0 bases from V and 4 from J, leaving 15 bases between them. Germline V CDR1 and CDR2: SGHRS, YFSETQ. The CDR3 coding sequence is TGCGCCAGCAGCTTGGAAGGCAGGGAGTTTTCAGATACGCAGTATTTT. It translates to CASSLEGREFSDTQYF.

This clonotype was observed a few times. The rearrangement links TRBV5-1 to TRBJ2-1; D gene ambiguous. Germline CDR1 and CDR2: SGHRS and YFSETQ. Deletions cut 4 bases from V and 1 base from J, with 12 bases between. The CDR3 is 15 amino acids. The CDR3 region is CASSEQTPSYNEQFF. The DNA for the CDR3 is TGCGCCAGCAGCGAACAGACCCCTTCCTACAATGAGCAGTTCTTC. The full variable domain, with the rest looked up from reference TRBV5-1 and TRBJ2-1, is KAGVTQTPRYLIKTRGQQVTLSCSPISGHRSVSWYQQTPGQGLQFLFEYFSETQRNKGNFPGRFSGRQFSNSRSEMNVSTLELGDSALYLCASSEQTPSYNEQFFGPGTRLTVL.

This clonotype came up a few times. V and J are TRBV20-1 and TRBJ2-5; no clear D. CDR1 is DFQATT, CDR2 SNEGSKA, per germline (reference sequence). Trimming cost V 2 bases and J 4 bases, with 5 bases left between them. The CDR3 covers 11 residues. In DNA form, the CDR3 reads TGCAGTGCTAGATCTACAGAGACCCAGTACTTC. Translating gives CSARSTETQYF.

This clonotype was counted between two and nine times. The chain links TRBV30 to TRBJ2-3, with TRBD2 matching over 10 bases. Looked up from germline, CDR1 is GTSNPN and CDR2 is SVGIG (reference sequence). The CDR3 contains 14 residues. The V gene end was trimmed by 4 bases and the J gene end by 1 base; junction bases not matched to a gene: 2. CDR3 sequence reads: CAWIAGGRTDTQYF. CDR3 nucleotides: TGTGCCTGGATAGCGGGAGGCCGCACAGATACGCAGTATTTT. The variable domain in full, completed from reference TRBV30 and TRBJ2-3, reads SQTIHQWPATLVQPVGSPLSLECTVEGTSNPNLYWYRQAAGRGLQLLFYSVGIGQISSEVPQNLSASRPQDRQFILSSKKLLLSDSGFYLCAWIAGGRTDTQYFGPGTRLTVL.

CDR3 amino acids: CASSYGLDGEQFF. The CDR3 coding sequence is TGTGCCAGCAGCTACGGACTAGACGGTGAGCAGTTCTTC. This rearrangement joins TRBV7-6 to TRBJ2-1; the match to TRBD2 covers 7 bases. Germline trimming cut 4 bases from V and 9 bases from J; bases unmatched to any gene: 6. The CDR3 has 13 residues. In germline, CDR1 is SGHVS, CDR2 FNYEAQ. Complete variable domain (other parts from reference TRBV7-6 and TRBJ2-1): GAGVSQSPRYKVTKRGQDVALRCDPISGHVSLYWYRQALGQGPEFLTYFNYEAQQDKSGLPNDRFSAERPEGSISTLTIQRTEQRDSAMYRCASSYGLDGEQFFGPGTRLTVL.

The chain uses TRBV19 and TRBJ2-2; D may be TRBD2 (5 bases). CDR1 LNHDA and CDR2 SQIVND come from the germline V gene (reference sequence). V dropped 3 bases and J dropped 5 bases, with 10 bases sitting between them. This CDR3 is built from 14 residues. CDR3 in DNA: TGTGCCAGTAGTATCGGACTCAGAACCGGGGAGCTGTTTTTT. This codes for CASSIGLRTGELFF.

The genes are TRBV20-1 and TRBJ2-3; no firm D call. In germline, CDR1 is DFQATT, CDR2 SNEGSKA (reference sequence). V was trimmed by 3 bases and J by 5 bases, leaving 6 bases between them. CDR3 length: 11 residues. This CDR3 reads CSARFLDTQYF. The CDR3 nucleotides read TGCAGTGCTAGGTTTCTAGATACGCAGTATTTT.

A single count supports this clonotype. The rearrangement joins TRBV12-3 or TRBV12-4 to TRBJ2-4; perhaps TRBD2 as D (6 bases). The end of the DNA aligns better with TRBJ2-5, so the J call may be wrong. The CDR3 loop spans 16 amino acids. Here the CDR3 reads CASSPEGTGNQETQYF. CDR3 nucleotide sequence: TGTGCCAGCAGTCCCGAAGGGACTGGAAACCAAGAGACCCAGTACTTC.

The chain uses TRBV3-1 and TRBJ1-2, with D possibly matching TRBD1 (5 bases). Germline CDR1 reads LGHDT; CDR2 reads YNNKEL (reference sequence). Between the trimmed V and J ends, which lost 5 bases and 6 bases, there was a span of 16 bases. The CDR3 contains 14 residues. This chain's CDR3 is CASSTTFEQDGYTF. The CDR3, as DNA: TGTGCCAGCAGCACGACTTTCGAACAGGATGGCTACACCTTC.

This rearrangement joins TRBV27 to TRBJ2-3; no reliable D call. The CDR3 consists of 13 residues. V lost 4 bases and J lost 6, with 11 bases in between. Germline CDR1 reads MNHEY; CDR2 reads SMNVEV (reference sequence). The CDR3 DNA is TGTGCCAGCAGTTCAACGGCATCGGATACGCAGTATTTT. Protein product: CASSSTASDTQYF.

This clonotype was counted only a few times. CDR3 sequence reads: CAGSLTAGRETQYF. The CDR3 nucleotides read TGTGCTGGCAGCTTAACGGCGGGAAGAGAGACCCAGTACTTC. The J gene is TRBJ2-5, the V gene TRBV7-7; possible D gene TRBD2, 6 bases. The V gene's germline CDR1 is SSHAT and CDR2 FNYEAQ (reference sequence). The CDR3 is made up of 14 amino acids.

There are many counts of this clonotype. For the CDR3, the DNA is TGTGCCAGCAGCCCTAACAGGGTTTCTGGGGCCAACGTCCTGACTTTC. Its protein product is CASSPNRVSGANVLTF. The chain carries TRBV12-3 or TRBV12-4 and TRBJ2-6; tentative D call: TRBD1 (6 bases). Trimming removed 6 bases from V and 1 base from J, with 13 bases in between. The CDR3 is 16 amino acids.

The chain carries TRBV28 and TRBJ2-1; D is ambiguous. Germline V gives CDR1 MDHEN, CDR2 SYDVKM. V shed 6 bases and J shed 3 bases, with 12 bases lying between them. The CDR3 runs 14 residues. As DNA, the CDR3 is TGTGCCAGCAGGCGAACCTGGGGCTACAATGAGCAGTTCTTC. Its protein product is CASRRTWGYNEQFF.

In its sample, this clonotype was seen a few times. V gene TRBV6-6 combines with J gene TRBJ1-5; 9 bases are a match to TRBD1. Losses at the gene ends were 6 bases for V and 7 bases for J; bases not matched to a gene: 10. From germline, CDR1 is MNHNY and CDR2 SVGAGI (reference sequence). There are 15 residues in the CDR3. Here the CDR3 reads CASSPWTGATQPQHF. The CDR3 nucleotides are TGTGCCAGCAGCCCTTGGACAGGGGCGACGCAGCCCCAGCATTTT.

The chain has TRBV6-2 or TRBV6-3 and TRBJ2-7, with D possibly being TRBD1 or TRBD2 (5 bases each). CDR1 MNHEY and CDR2 SVGEGT come from the germline V gene. This CDR3 has 14 amino acids. V lost 4 bases to trimming and J lost 3 bases, with 13 bases between them. The CDR3 DNA follows: TGTGCCAGCAGTTCGCCGGGACGCAACTACGAGCAGTACTTC. Residues: CASSSPGRNYEQYF.

The chain carries TRBV20-1 and TRBJ2-1; D remains ambiguous. The CDR3 has 13 residues. The germline CDR1 and CDR2 sequences are DFQATT and SNEGSKA (reference sequence). V was pared by 4 bases and J by 5 bases, with 12 bases between. CDR3 sequence reads: CSAMDLDNNEQFF. Written as DNA, the CDR3 is TGCAGTGCTATGGACCTCGACAACAATGAGCAGTTCTTC.